The present T cell receptor (beta chain) was sequenced within a study of CD8+ T cells in alopecia areata. V gave up 4 bases and J gave up 2 bases; unmatched junction bases: 1. Germline lookup yields CDR1 FNHDT and CDR2 SITEND (reference sequence). This CDR3 is built from 14 residues. Points from the study as a whole: Scalp sequencing also captures normal skin's resident alphabeta T cells. Affected lesional scalp, above all in alopecia totalis/universalis, was more clonal than normal scalp.

This clone showed up many times. Its matching antigen is unknown. Genes here carry mouse names. The DNA ends 4 residues before the CDR3 does, and the rest of the CDR3 is filled in from the germline J gene. Once RNA had been extracted, it was reverse transcribed into cDNA to act as the sequencing template. The assay was immunoSEQ multiplex PCR, and TCRdb's table has in-frame clones only and misses some. The sample counts roughly 3,000 clones, none seen once; the ten largest own around two fifths. This clonotype originated in a C3H/HeJ mouse with alopecia areata. These mice share the MHC haplotype H2-k. The chain couples TRBV19 to TRBJ1-4, with 8 positions matching TRBD1. The sample consisted of lesional skin. CDR3 protein: CASSGDRSNERLFF. The part of the CDR3 DNA that was read is TGTGCCAGCAGTGGGGACAGGTCCAACGAA.